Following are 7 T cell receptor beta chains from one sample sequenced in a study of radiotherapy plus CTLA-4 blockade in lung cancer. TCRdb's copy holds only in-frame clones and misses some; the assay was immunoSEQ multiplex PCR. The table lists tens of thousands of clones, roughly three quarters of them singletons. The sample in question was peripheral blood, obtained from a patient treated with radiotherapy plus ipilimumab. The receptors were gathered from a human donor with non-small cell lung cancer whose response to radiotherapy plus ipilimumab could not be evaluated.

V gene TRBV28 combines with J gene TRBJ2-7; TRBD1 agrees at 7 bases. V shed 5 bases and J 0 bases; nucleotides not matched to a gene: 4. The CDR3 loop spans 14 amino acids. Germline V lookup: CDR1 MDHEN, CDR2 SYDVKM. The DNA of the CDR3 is TGTGCCAGCAGTCCACAGGGGTTCTCCTACGAGCAGTACTTC. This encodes CASSPQGFSYEQYF.

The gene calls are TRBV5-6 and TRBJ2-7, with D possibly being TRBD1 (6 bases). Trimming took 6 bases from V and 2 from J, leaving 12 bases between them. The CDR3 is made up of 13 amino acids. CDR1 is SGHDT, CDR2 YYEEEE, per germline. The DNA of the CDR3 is TGTGCCAGCACCCTGGGGGCAGCCTACGAGCAGTACTTC. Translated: CASTLGAAYEQYF. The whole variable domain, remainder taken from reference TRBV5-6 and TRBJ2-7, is DAGVTQSPTHLIKTRGQQVTLRCSPKSGHDTVSWYQQALGQGPQFIFQYYEEEERQRGNFPDRFSGHQFPNYSSELNVNALLLGDSALYLCASTLGAAYEQYFGPGTRLTVT.

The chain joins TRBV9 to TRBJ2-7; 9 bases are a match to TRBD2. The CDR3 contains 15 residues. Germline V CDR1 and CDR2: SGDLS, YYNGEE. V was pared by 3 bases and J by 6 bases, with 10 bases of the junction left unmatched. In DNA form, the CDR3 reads TGTGCCAGCAGCGAGACGGCGGGAGGGGCGGTCGAGCAGTACTTC. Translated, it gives CASSETAGGAVEQYF. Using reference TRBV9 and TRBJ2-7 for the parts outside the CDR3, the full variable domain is DSGVTQTPKHLITATGQRVTLRCSPRSGDLSVYWYQQSLDQGLQFLIQYYNGEERAKGNILERFSAQQFPDLHSELNLSSLELGDSALYFCASSETAGGAVEQYFGPGTRLTVT.

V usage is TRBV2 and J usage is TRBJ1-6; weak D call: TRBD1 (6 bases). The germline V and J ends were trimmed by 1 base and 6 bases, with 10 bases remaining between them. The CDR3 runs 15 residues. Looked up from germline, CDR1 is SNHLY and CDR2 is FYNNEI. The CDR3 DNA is TGTGCCAGCAGTGAAGACAGGGTCGGTAATTCACCCCTCCACTTT. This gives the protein CASSEDRVGNSPLHF.

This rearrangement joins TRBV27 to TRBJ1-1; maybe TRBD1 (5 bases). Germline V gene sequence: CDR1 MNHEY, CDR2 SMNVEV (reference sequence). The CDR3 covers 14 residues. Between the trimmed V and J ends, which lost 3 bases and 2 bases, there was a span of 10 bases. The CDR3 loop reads CASSFSRGNTEAFF. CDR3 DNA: TGTGCCAGCAGTTTCTCTAGGGGAAACACTGAAGCTTTCTTT.

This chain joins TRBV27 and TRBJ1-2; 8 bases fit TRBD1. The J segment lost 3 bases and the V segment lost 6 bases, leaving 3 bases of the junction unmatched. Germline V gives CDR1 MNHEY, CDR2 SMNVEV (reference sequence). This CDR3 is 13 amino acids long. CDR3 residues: CASSRGLDYGYTF. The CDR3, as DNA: TGTGCCAGCAGCAGGGGGCTCGACTATGGCTACACCTTC.

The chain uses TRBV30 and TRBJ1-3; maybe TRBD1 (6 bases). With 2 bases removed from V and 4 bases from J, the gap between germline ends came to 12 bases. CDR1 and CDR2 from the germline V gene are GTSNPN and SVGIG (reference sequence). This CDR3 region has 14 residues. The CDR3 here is CAWSSTGGGNTIYF. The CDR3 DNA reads TGTGCCTGGAGTTCGACAGGCGGAGGAAACACCATATATTTT.